Here is one T cell receptor beta chain with its context. V was trimmed by 0 bases and J by 4 bases, leaving 8 bases between them. Germline assignment: CDR1 SGHDT and CDR2 YYEEEE. There are 14 residues in the CDR3. Those enrolled, adults aged about 18 to 89 years, came from about two dozen US areas. This sample was taken from a study of blood T cell repertoires in COVID-19. In the authors' methods: Amplification of reference gene primers provided the estimated nucleated cell counts. Sequenced by immunoSEQ multiplex PCR; TCRdb stores in-frame clones only, minus some. The V and J calls and the clone size are those of that table, but D and trimming were determined from the DNA. Seen here are some 250,000 clones, over 80% observed once, and the top ten hold 0.95% to 1.5%.

Material: PBMCs or T cells enriched from blood (not recorded which). J is TRBJ1-5 and V is TRBV5-6; possibly TRBD1 for D (6 bases). The receptor was isolated from a human donor in a cohort exposed to, infected with or recovered from COVID-19 (not recorded which). The donor label of this sample is uncertain. This CDR3 reads CASSLGTVNQPQHF. CDR3 DNA sequence: TGTGCCAGCAGCTTGGGGACAGTTAATCAGCCCCAGCATTTT.